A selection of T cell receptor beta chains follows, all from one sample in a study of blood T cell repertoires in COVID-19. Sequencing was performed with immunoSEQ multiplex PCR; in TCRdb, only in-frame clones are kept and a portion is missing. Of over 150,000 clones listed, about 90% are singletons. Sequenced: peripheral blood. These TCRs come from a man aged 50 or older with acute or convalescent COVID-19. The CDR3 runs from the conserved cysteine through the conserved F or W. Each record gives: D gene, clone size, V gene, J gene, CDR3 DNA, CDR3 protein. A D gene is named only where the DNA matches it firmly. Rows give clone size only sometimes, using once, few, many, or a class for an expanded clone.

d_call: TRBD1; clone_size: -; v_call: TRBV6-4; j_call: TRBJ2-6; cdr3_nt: TGTGCCAGCAGTGACGGGGGACAGGGGGCCGGTGGGGCCAACGTCCTGACTTTC; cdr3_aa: CASSDGGQGAGGANVLTF
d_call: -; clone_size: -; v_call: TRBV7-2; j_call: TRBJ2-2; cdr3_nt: TGTGCCAGCAGCATATTAAGGGGTACCGGGGAGCTGTTTTTT; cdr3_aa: CASSILRGTGELFF
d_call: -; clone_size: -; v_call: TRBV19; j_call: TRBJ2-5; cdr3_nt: TGTGCCAGTAGTACGGGACAGATCGGGACTAGTCTTGGGGAGACCCAGTACTTC; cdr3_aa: CASSTGQIGTSLGETQYF
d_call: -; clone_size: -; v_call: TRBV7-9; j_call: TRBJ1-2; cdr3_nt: TGTGCCAGCACCTCCCCGCCGGACTATGGCTACACCTTC; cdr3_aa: CASTSPPDYGYTF
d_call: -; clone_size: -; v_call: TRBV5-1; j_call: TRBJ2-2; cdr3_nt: TGCGCCAGCAGCTTGGTCGATTCGGGACATCAAGAATCGAACACCGGGGAGCTGTTTTTT; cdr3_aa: CASSLVDSGHQESNTGELFF
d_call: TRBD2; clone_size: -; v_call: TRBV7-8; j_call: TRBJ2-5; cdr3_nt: TGTGCCAGCGCCCTTGGGAGGGGCTGGGAGACCCAGTACTTC; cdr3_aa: CASALGRGWETQYF
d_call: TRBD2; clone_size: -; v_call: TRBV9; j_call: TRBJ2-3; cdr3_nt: TGTGCCAGCAGCGTAGGCGCGGGGGGGCGCACAGATACGCAGTATTTT; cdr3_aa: CASSVGAGGRTDTQYF
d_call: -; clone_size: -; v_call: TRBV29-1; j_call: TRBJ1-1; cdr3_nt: TGCAGCGTTGAAGGGGCAGGAACTGAAGCTTTCTTT; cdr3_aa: CSVEGAGTEAFF
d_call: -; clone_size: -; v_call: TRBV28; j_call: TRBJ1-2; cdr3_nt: TGTGCCAGCAGTTTGACAGTAGCTAACTATGGCTACACCTTC; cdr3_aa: CASSLTVANYGYTF
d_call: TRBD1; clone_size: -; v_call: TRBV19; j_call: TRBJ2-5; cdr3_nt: TGTGCCAGTAGTATATCGGGGACAGGGATATTGGGACAAGAGACCCAGTACTTC; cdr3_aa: CASSISGTGILGQETQYF
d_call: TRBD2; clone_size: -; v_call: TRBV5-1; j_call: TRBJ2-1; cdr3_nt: TGCGCCAGCAGCCGGCTAGCGGACAATGAGCAGTTCTTC; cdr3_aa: CASSRLADNEQFF
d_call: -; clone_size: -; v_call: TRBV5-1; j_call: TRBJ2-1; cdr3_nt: TGCGCCAGCAGGGTCGGGGGAACATACAATGAGCAGTTCTTC; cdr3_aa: CASRVGGTYNEQFF
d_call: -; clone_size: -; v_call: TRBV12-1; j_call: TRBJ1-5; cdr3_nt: TGTGCCAGCAGCTTTGTCCCGTTTCAGCCCCAGCATTTT; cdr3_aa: CASSFVPFQPQHF
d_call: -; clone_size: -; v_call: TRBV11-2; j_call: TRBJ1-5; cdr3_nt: TGTGCCAGCAGCTGGGGGGGCATCGGCAATCAGCCCCAGCATTTT; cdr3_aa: CASSWGGIGNQPQHF
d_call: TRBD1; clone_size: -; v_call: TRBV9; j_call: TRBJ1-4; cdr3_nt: TGTGCCAGCAGCGTAGGACAGGGGGGCAGAAATGAAAAACTGTTTTTT; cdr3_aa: CASSVGQGGRNEKLFF
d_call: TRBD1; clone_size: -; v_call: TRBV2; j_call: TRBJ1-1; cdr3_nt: TGTGCCAGCAGCTCGACAGGGGGCGTAGCTTTCTTT; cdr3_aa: CASSSTGGVAFF
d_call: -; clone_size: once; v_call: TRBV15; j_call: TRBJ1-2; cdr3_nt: TGTGCCACCAGCAGAGATAGTCGTGGGCTCCACAGCACGCGCTGGAACTATGGCTACACCTTC; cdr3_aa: CATSRDSRGLHSTRWNYGYTF
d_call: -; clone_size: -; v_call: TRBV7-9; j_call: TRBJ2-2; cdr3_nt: TGTGCCAGCAGCTTTTGGAGGGGTAGGAGCACCGGGGAGCTGTTTTTT; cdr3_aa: CASSFWRGRSTGELFF
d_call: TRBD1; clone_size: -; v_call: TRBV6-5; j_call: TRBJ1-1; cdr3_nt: TGTGCCAGCAGTCTACAGGGACAGGGAACTGAAGCTTTCTTT; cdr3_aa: CASSLQGQGTEAFF
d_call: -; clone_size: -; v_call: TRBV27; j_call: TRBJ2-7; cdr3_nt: TGTGCCAGCAGGTTAATCTCGGTAGCGCACGAGCAGTACTTC; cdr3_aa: CASRLISVAHEQYF
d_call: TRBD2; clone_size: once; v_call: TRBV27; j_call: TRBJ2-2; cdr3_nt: TGTGCCAGCAGTACCCCCGGGACTAGCGTCTCGGTCACCGGGGAGCTGTTTTTT; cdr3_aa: CASSTPGTSVSVTGELFF
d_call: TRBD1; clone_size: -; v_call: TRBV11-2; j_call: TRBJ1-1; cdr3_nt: TGTGCCAGCAGCTCTCAACAGGGGGGAACTGAAGCTTTCTTT; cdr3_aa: CASSSQQGGTEAFF
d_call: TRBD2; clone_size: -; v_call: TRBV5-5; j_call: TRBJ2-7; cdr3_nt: TGTGCCAGCAGCCCGCCGGGGGGTCGCGAGCAGTACTTC; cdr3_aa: CASSPPGGREQYF
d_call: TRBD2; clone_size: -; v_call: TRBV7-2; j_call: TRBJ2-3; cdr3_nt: TGTGCCAGCAGCTTAGACCGGGAGGCAGATACGCAGTATTTT; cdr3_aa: CASSLDREADTQYF
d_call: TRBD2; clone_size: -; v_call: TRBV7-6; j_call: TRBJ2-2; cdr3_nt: TGTGCCAGCAGCATGACTAGCGGGAGGTTTGGCACCGGGGAGCTGTTTTTT; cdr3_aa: CASSMTSGRFGTGELFF
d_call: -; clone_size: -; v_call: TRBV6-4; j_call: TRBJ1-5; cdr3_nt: TGTGCCAGCAGTGACCGGACAAGACCGGATAGCAATCAGCCCCAGCATTTT; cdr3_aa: CASSDRTRPDSNQPQHF
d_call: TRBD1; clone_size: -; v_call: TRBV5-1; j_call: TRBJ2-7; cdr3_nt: TGCGCCAGCAGCTCCGGACAGGTCTTCTCCTACGAGCAGTACTTC; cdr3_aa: CASSSGQVFSYEQYF
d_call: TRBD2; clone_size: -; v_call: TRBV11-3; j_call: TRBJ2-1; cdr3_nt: TGTGCCAGCAGCGGGACTAGCGGCCTTGATAGTGAGCAGTTCTTC; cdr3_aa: CASSGTSGLDSEQFF
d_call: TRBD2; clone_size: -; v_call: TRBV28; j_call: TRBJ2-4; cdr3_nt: TGTGCCAGCAGTTCCTACGGACTAGCGGGGGGGCGGGAAAACATTCAGTACTTC; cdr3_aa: CASSSYGLAGGRENIQYF
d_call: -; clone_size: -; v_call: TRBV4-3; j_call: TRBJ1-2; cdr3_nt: TGCGCCAGCAGCCAGATCGCGGGGGACAACTATGGCTACACCTTC; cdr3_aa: CASSQIAGDNYGYTF